This T cell receptor (beta chain) was observed in a study of blood T cell repertoires in COVID-19. Across the study: Specimens from acute and convalescent COVID-19 originated in the United States, Italy and Spain. The analysed material was cDNA or gDNA that came from T cells, B-cell-depleted T cells, or PBMCs.

Patients at the Seattle site were enrolled during active infection and followed longitudinally. Original data processing: Estimation of nucleated cell counts was performed using reference gene primer amplification. Sequencing used immunoSEQ multiplex PCR; TCRdb keeps in-frame clones, though not all of them. V, J and clone size reflect that table, while D and trimming were determined from the DNA. The table has about 430,000 clones, about 90% seen once. This receptor was obtained from a man younger than 30 with COVID-19, enrolled during active disease. The sequencing sample was made of peripheral blood.

The CDR3 DNA follows: TGTGCCAGCAGCCCGTTGGCAGGGATTGGGATGAACACTGAAGCTTTCTTT. It translates to CASSPLAGIGMNTEAFF. The chain links TRBV7-8 to TRBJ1-1, with D tentatively TRBD1 (5 bases). Germline CDR1 reads SGHVS; CDR2 reads FQNEAQ. The V and J ends lost 5 bases and 0 bases respectively, with 19 bases between them. This CDR3 is built from 17 residues.